Below, one T cell receptor beta chain is given with its context. The antigen is undetermined. This sample stems from a study of cytomegalovirus exposure and HLA in healthy donors. Study-wide results and caveats: Some V segments, TRBV6-2 and TRBV6-3 among them, were indistinguishable and were therefore excluded. In vitro assays verified that a few CMV-associated chains recognized CMV antigens specifically. Earlier analysis found most TCR beta V segments productive about 90% or about 30% of the time. The study put 150 to 200 TCR beta chains on its list as cytomegalovirus-associated.

V shed 2 bases and J shed 5 bases, with 6 bases lying between them. There are 13 residues in the CDR3. Germline CDR1 is LGHNA and CDR2 is YSLEER. Researchers ran the PCR with 60 Vbeta and 13 Jbeta primers. The protocol was immunoSEQ multiplex PCR, while the TCRdb copy is restricted to in-frame clones and leaves out a portion. Of about 120,000 clones in the sample, around 79% were seen once. The chain recombines TRBV4-3 with TRBJ2-2, with D uncertain. This receptor was identified in a woman between 40 and 50 years old in good health and CMV-seronegative. The sample comprised PBMCs. DNA of the CDR3: TGCGCCAGCAGCCAAACACAGACCGGGGAGCTGTTTTTT. It specifies CASSQTQTGELFF.